This T cell receptor beta chain emerged from a study of cytomegalovirus exposure and HLA in healthy donors. PCR involved 60 Vbeta and 13 Jbeta primers. Data came from immunoSEQ multiplex PCR; TCRdb stores just in-frame clones and leaves some out. The profile covers 55,000 to 80,000 clones, with roughly 87% appearing a single time and over 8.5% taken by the ten largest. Sequencing was carried out using PBMCs. The TCR sequence derives from a female donor in good health and CMV-seronegative.

This CDR3 reads CASSRSSDSYEQYF. The CDR3 DNA is TGTGCCAGCAGCCGATCTAGCGACTCCTACGAGCAGTACTTC. The gene calls are TRBV4-2 and TRBJ2-7, with a weak D call TRBD2 (6 bases). CDR3 length: 14 amino acids. Germline loops: CDR1 LGHNA, CDR2 YNFKEQ. Trimming shortened V by 4 bases and J by 0 bases, and 10 bases separated the two germline ends.